The 32 T cell receptor beta chains presented below share a single source sample, sequenced in a study of technical replicates of blood from four donors. Produced via immunoSEQ multiplex PCR; TCRdb's table is partial and in-frame only. The sample has more than 80,000 clones, almost 96% seen once. The sequencing input was T cells isolated from PBMCs. The receptors shown here come from a human donor in good health.

The V and J genes are TRBV6-5 and TRBJ2-3, with D hard to call. V was trimmed by 4 bases and J by 4 bases, leaving 6 bases between them. Germline lookup yields CDR1 MNHEY and CDR2 SVGAGI. CDR3 length: 12 amino acids. The CDR3 bases are TGTGCCAGCAGTTTAAATCCAGATACGCAGTATTTT. Translating it yields CASSLNPDTQYF.

There are a few counts of this clone. J is TRBJ1-2 and V is TRBV5-1, with D perhaps matching TRBD1 (6 bases). The germline gives CDR1 SGHRS, CDR2 YFSETQ. The CDR3 has 18 amino acids. V lost 0 bases and J 3 bases, leaving 21 bases between the germline ends. DNA of the CDR3: TGCGCCAGCAGCTTGGGGGGGTGGACAGCACCCCGGGACTATGGCTACACCTTC. This translates into CASSLGGWTAPRDYGYTF.

The chain joins TRBV10-2 to TRBJ2-1; 12 bases are a match to TRBD2. This CDR3 is built from 14 residues. Germline V lookup: CDR1 WSHSY, CDR2 SAAADI. V shed 6 bases and J 3 bases; nucleotides not matched to a gene: 0. In DNA form, the CDR3 reads TGCGCCAGCAGACTAGCGGGGGGCTACAATGAGCAGTTCTTC. Its protein product is CASRLAGGYNEQFF.

This rearrangement joins TRBV5-4 to TRBJ2-3; TRBD2 matches 11 bases. This CDR3 has 16 amino acids. In germline, CDR1 is SGHNT, CDR2 YYREEE (reference sequence). The J segment lost 2 bases and the V segment lost 1 base, leaving 3 bases of the junction unmatched. CDR3: CASSLTTSGNTDTQYF. CDR3 DNA sequence: TGTGCCAGCAGCTTGACGACTAGCGGGAACACAGATACGCAGTATTTT.

CDR3 sequence (DNA): TGCGCCAGCACCCCTAGCGGGAGAGGAGGGGAAGAGACCCAGTACTTC. This gives the protein CASTPSGRGGEETQYF. V is TRBV5-1 and J is TRBJ2-5; 10 bases agree with TRBD2. Germline values: CDR1 SGHRS, CDR2 YFSETQ. The CDR3 is made up of 16 amino acids. J was trimmed by 3 bases and V by 6 bases; bases with no gene match: 11. Variable domain in full (rest from reference TRBV5-1 and TRBJ2-5): KAGVTQTPRYLIKTRGQQVTLSCSPISGHRSVSWYQQTPGQGLQFLFEYFSETQRNKGNFPGRFSGRQFSNSRSEMNVSTLELGDSALYLCASTPSGRGGEETQYFGPGTRLLVL.

In regard to this clone: Distinct nucleotide sequences in the sample also encode this CDR3. The rearrangement joins TRBV4-1 to TRBJ1-1; D is possibly TRBD1 (6 bases). The germline V and J ends were trimmed by 4 bases and 5 bases, with 11 bases remaining between them. The CDR3 covers 13 residues. CDR1 is MGHRA and CDR2 is YSYEKL in the germline V gene. CDR3 sequence: CASSPRGRTEAFF. The CDR3 nucleotides read TGCGCCAGCAGCCCCAGGGGTCGGACTGAAGCTTTCTTT.

V and J are TRBV28 and TRBJ2-2; 11 bases are shared with TRBD2. Germline V gene lookup returns CDR1 MDHEN and CDR2 SYDVKM. The CDR3 sequence is 15 residues long. Here the CDR3 DNA reads TGTGCTGTAGGGGGACTAGCGGCGAACACCGGGGAGCTGTTTTTT. Translation gives CAVGGLAANTGELFF.

This clone appeared a single time. The chain couples TRBV7-9 to TRBJ1-1, with D uncertain. The CDR3 contains 11 residues. V lost 3 bases to trimming and J lost 4 bases, with 3 bases between them. Germline V lookup: CDR1 SEHNR, CDR2 FQNEAQ (reference sequence). The CDR3 coding sequence is TGTGCCAGCAGCTTCGGCACTGAAGCTTTCTTT. Its protein is CASSFGTEAFF.

V usage is TRBV5-1 and J usage is TRBJ2-4; D is perhaps TRBD1 (6 bases). The CDR3 has 14 residues. Trimming took off 4 bases at V and 4 bases at J, with 12 bases between the two ends. Germline V gene lookup returns CDR1 SGHRS and CDR2 YFSETQ. The CDR3 spells CASSAGEPKNIQYF. CDR3 DNA sequence: TGCGCCAGCAGCGCAGGGGAGCCTAAAAACATTCAGTACTTC.

V is TRBV15 and J is TRBJ1-3; D might be TRBD1 (6 bases). The CDR3 has 17 amino acids. The V and J ends lost 4 bases and 0 bases respectively, with 16 bases between them. The V gene's germline CDR1 is LNHNV and CDR2 YYDKDF (reference sequence). The CDR3 sequence is CATSTFPTGSSGNTIYF. CDR3 nucleotide sequence: TGTGCCACCAGCACCTTTCCTACAGGGAGCTCTGGAAACACCATATATTTT.

The chain employs TRBV19 and TRBJ2-1, with TRBD1 matching over 7 bases. Germline V lookup: CDR1 LNHDA, CDR2 SQIVND (reference sequence). The ends lost 1 base at V and 2 bases at J; junction bases unmatched: 5. There are 16 residues in the CDR3. In DNA form, the CDR3 reads TGTGCCAGTAGTATAGGACAGGGTATCGCCTACAATGAGCAGTTCTTC. Protein product: CASSIGQGIAYNEQFF.

The gene calls are TRBV6-1 and TRBJ1-2; TRBD1 matches 8 bases. In germline, CDR1 is MNHNS, CDR2 SASEGT. The J segment lost 2 bases and the V segment lost 0 bases, leaving 8 bases of the junction unmatched. The CDR3 has 17 amino acids. CDR3 sequence: CASSEALGTGTNYGYTF. The CDR3 nucleotides are TGTGCCAGCAGTGAAGCGCTCGGGACAGGAACAAACTATGGCTACACCTTC.

The chain combines TRBV5-1 with TRBJ2-1; 9 bases map to TRBD2. The CDR3 covers 17 residues. Germline V gene data show CDR1 as SGHRS and CDR2 as YFSETQ. V lost 3 bases, J lost 1 base, and 8 bases stayed unmatched. The CDR3 DNA sequence: TGCGCCAGCAGCTGGCAACCGGGACTAGCATCCTACAATGAGCAGTTCTTC. Translation: CASSWQPGLASYNEQFF.

This chain connects TRBV30 to TRBJ2-4; D not certain. Trimming cost V 0 bases and J 0 bases, with 6 bases left between them. CDR1 is GTSNPN and CDR2 is SVGIG in the germline V gene (reference sequence). The CDR3 runs to 14 residues. In DNA form, the CDR3 reads TGTGCCTGGAGTGTGTCCCTAGCCAAAAACATTCAGTACTTC. The encoded protein is CAWSVSLAKNIQYF.

The chain is built from TRBV27 and TRBJ2-7; 11 nucleotides match TRBD2. This CDR3 spans 16 amino acids. Germline trimming cut 5 bases from V and 0 bases from J; bases unmatched to any gene: 6. Germline V CDR1 and CDR2: MNHEY, SMNVEV (reference sequence). This chain's CDR3 is CASSTLAGVSSYEQYF. CDR3 sequence (DNA): TGTGCCAGCAGTACACTAGCGGGAGTATCCTCCTACGAGCAGTACTTC.

This clone turned up a few times. V usage is TRBV25-1 and J usage is TRBJ1-1; D not certain. The CDR3 runs 15 residues. The V gene's germline CDR1 is MGHDK and CDR2 SYGVNS. V lost 4 bases and J 0 bases, leaving 12 bases between the germline ends. This CDR3 reads CASSGYRPMNTEAFF. In DNA, the CDR3 is TGTGCCAGCAGTGGCTACAGACCAATGAACACTGAAGCTTTCTTT. The whole variable domain, remainder taken from reference TRBV25-1 and TRBJ1-1, is EADIYQTPRYLVIGTGKKITLECSQTMGHDKMYWYQQDPGMELHLIHYSYGVNSTEKGDLSSESTVSRIRTEHFPLTLESARPSHTSQYLCASSGYRPMNTEAFFGQGTRLTVV.

The chain is built from TRBV7-2 and TRBJ1-1; no definite D call. V lost 3 bases and J lost 0, with 8 bases in between. Germline CDR1 and CDR2: SGHTA and FQGNSA. CDR3 length: 14 amino acids. CDR3 sequence: CASSFGEVNTEAFF. CDR3 sequence (DNA): TGTGCCAGCAGCTTCGGAGAGGTGAACACTGAAGCTTTCTTT.

The chain couples TRBV2 to TRBJ1-5, with D possibly TRBD1 on 5 matching bases. This CDR3 is built from 16 residues. The germline V gene has CDR1 SNHLY and CDR2 FYNNEI. V dropped 7 bases and J dropped 0 bases, with 16 bases sitting between them. This chain's CDR3 is CASTTQGLLSNQPQHF. DNA for the CDR3: TGTGCCAGCACCACTCAGGGCCTTCTTAGCAATCAGCCCCAGCATTTT.

The J gene is TRBJ2-5, the V gene TRBV7-9; 8 bases fit TRBD1. Trimming took 5 bases from V and 3 from J; bases not matched to a gene: 5. Germline loops: CDR1 SEHNR, CDR2 FQNEAQ (reference sequence). This CDR3 is built from 14 residues. The chain's CDR3 is CASSRGQGKETQYF. DNA for the CDR3: TGTGCCAGCAGCCGTGGACAGGGAAAAGAGACCCAGTACTTC.

The chain recombines TRBV6-1 with TRBJ2-7; 8 bases agree with TRBD2. The CDR3 length is 14 residues. V trimming: 1 base; J trimming: 2 bases; junction bases outside the gene matches: 1. The germline V gene has CDR1 MNHNS and CDR2 SASEGT. DNA of the CDR3: TGTGCCAGCAGTGAAGGCGGGAGGACCTACGAGCAGTACTTC. Translated, it gives CASSEGGRTYEQYF.

The chain has TRBV27 and TRBJ2-1, with D possibly being TRBD1 (5 bases). CDR1 is MNHEY, CDR2 SMNVEV, per germline (reference sequence). The V gene lost 5 bases and the J gene lost 9 bases, with 20 bases spanning the gap. CDR3 size: 15 residues. CDR3 loop: CASSLQHRFGVEQFF. In DNA, the CDR3 is TGTGCCAGCAGTCTACAGCACAGGTTTGGAGTTGAGCAGTTCTTC.

Regarding this clone: The germline gene is not matched at one end of the junction; a read error may be the cause. The rearrangement uses TRBV20-1 and TRBJ2-4, with 11 bases lining up with TRBD1. The CDR3 extends over 11 amino acids. CDR1 DFQATT and CDR2 SNEGSKA come from the germline V gene (reference sequence). CDR3 residues: CSARDRDRGGF. The CDR3 DNA reads as TGCAGTGCTAGAGACCGGGACAGGGGGGGCTTC.

The chain links TRBV2 to TRBJ2-7, with a tentative D call TRBD1 (5 bases). CDR3 length: 13 amino acids. Germline V gene data show CDR1 as SNHLY and CDR2 as FYNNEI. The germline V and J ends were trimmed by 6 bases and 6 bases, with 15 bases remaining between them. Here the CDR3 DNA reads TGTGCCAGCAGGGGTCAGGGTCCCAGCGAGCAGTACTTC. Translation: CASRGQGPSEQYF. Combining the CDR3 with reference TRBV2 and TRBJ2-7 gives the whole variable domain EPEVTQTPSHQVTQMGQEVILRCVPISNHLYFYWYRQILGQKVEFLVSFYNNEISEKSEIFDDQFSVERPDGSNFTLKIRSTKLEDSAMYFCASRGQGPSEQYFGPGTRLTVT.

The genes are TRBV4-2 and TRBJ2-1, with D possibly TRBD2 on 7 matching bases. With 6 bases removed from V and 3 bases from J, the gap between germline ends came to 24 bases. The CDR3 extends over 18 amino acids. Germline V gives CDR1 LGHNA, CDR2 YNFKEQ. The CDR3 DNA is TGTGCCAGCAGTAAAGGGTTGGGGGCGGGAGAGGGCTACAATGAGCAGTTCTTC. Protein sequence: CASSKGLGAGEGYNEQFF.

The V call is TRBV29-1, the J call TRBJ1-2; 8 bases align to TRBD1. Germline V gives CDR1 SQVTM, CDR2 ANQGSEA. CDR3 length: 13 residues. Unmatched junction bases numbered 8, after V lost 6 bases and J lost 5 bases. Written as DNA, the CDR3 is TGCAGCGTCGATTACGGACAGGGTTATGGCTACACCTTC. Its protein product is CSVDYGQGYGYTF.

The chain combines TRBV7-9 with TRBJ2-2; no reliable D call. Trimming took off 4 bases at V and 3 bases at J, with 15 bases between the two ends. The CDR3 is made up of 16 amino acids. CDR1 is SEHNR and CDR2 is FQNEAQ in the germline V gene (reference sequence). CDR3 nucleotide sequence: TGTGCCAGCAGCTCCTTTCCCCAACAGCACACCGGGGAGCTGTTTTTT. Translation: CASSSFPQQHTGELFF.

The genes are TRBV27 and TRBJ1-6; 9 bases align to TRBD1. There are 14 residues in the CDR3. J gave up 9 bases and V 5 bases, and 5 bases lay outside the gene matches. Germline V gene sequence: CDR1 MNHEY, CDR2 SMNVEV (reference sequence). The CDR3 loop reads CASSAGTGFSPLHF. CDR3 in DNA: TGTGCCAGCAGTGCCGGGACAGGGTTTTCACCCCTCCACTTT.

The chain is built from TRBV7-2 and TRBJ1-5, with D possibly matching TRBD1 (5 bases). Germline CDR1 SGHTA, CDR2 FQGNSA. This CDR3 is 15 amino acids long. V was shortened by 1 base and J by 4 bases, with 11 bases between the two germline ends. The CDR3 sequence is CASSLGGRPNQPQHF. In DNA form, the CDR3 reads TGTGCCAGCAGCTTAGGGGGGAGGCCGAATCAGCCCCAGCATTTT.

This rearrangement joins TRBV6-1 to TRBJ1-2; 9 bases line up with TRBD1. V gave up 6 bases and J gave up 7 bases; unmatched junction bases: 12. Looked up from germline, CDR1 is MNHNS and CDR2 is SASEGT. This CDR3 is 15 amino acids long. The CDR3 loop is CASSPGTGTRGGYTF. CDR3 bases: TGTGCCAGCAGCCCCGGGACAGGGACAAGGGGTGGCTACACCTTC.

The chain recombines TRBV4-1 with TRBJ2-3; 7 bases line up with TRBD2. V was pared by 2 bases and J by 0 bases, with 2 bases of the junction left unmatched. Germline loops: CDR1 MGHRA, CDR2 YSYEKL. The length of the CDR3 is 15 residues. CDR3 sequence (DNA): TGCGCCAGCAGCCAAAGGGGAGGGAGCACAGATACGCAGTATTTT. This sequence encodes CASSQRGGSTDTQYF.

This clone was counted a single time. V usage is TRBV6-5 and J usage is TRBJ1-5; TRBD1 agrees at 8 bases. Germline CDR1 reads MNHEY; CDR2 reads SVGAGI. This CDR3 has 14 residues. V trimming: 7 bases; J trimming: 4 bases; junction bases outside the gene matches: 6. Written as DNA, the CDR3 is TGTGCCAGCAACCCAGGGGGCAATAATCAGCCCCAGCATTTT. It translates to CASNPGGNNQPQHF.

V usage is TRBV5-1 and J usage is TRBJ2-7; 9 nucleotides agree with TRBD2. J was trimmed by 0 bases and V by 6 bases; bases with no gene match: 16. Germline lookup yields CDR1 SGHRS and CDR2 YFSETQ. CDR3 length: 18 residues. CDR3 protein: CASTPRSGGTQSSYEQYF. Written as DNA, the CDR3 is TGCGCCAGCACCCCACGAAGCGGGGGGACACAAAGCTCCTACGAGCAGTACTTC. The complete variable domain, with remaining parts taken from reference TRBV5-1 and TRBJ2-7, reads KAGVTQTPRYLIKTRGQQVTLSCSPISGHRSVSWYQQTPGQGLQFLFEYFSETQRNKGNFPGRFSGRQFSNSRSEMNVSTLELGDSALYLCASTPRSGGTQSSYEQYFGPGTRLTVT.